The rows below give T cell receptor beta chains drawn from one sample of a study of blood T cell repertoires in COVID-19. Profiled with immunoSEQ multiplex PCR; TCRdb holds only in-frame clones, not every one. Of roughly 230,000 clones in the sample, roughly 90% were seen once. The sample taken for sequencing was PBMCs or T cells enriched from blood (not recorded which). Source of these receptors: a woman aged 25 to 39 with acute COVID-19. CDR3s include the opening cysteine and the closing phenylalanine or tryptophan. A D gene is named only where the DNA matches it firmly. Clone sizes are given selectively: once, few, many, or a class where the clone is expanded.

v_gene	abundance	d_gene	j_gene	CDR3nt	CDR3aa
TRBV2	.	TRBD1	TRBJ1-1	TGTGCCAGCAGCTACAGGGGTAGTACAGCTTTCTTT	CASSYRGSTAFF
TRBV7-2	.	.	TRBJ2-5	TGTGCCAGCAGCCGGGGGGCAGGGGGCGGTCAGGAGACCCAGTACTTC	CASSRGAGGGQETQYF
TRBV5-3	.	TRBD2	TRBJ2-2	TGTGCCAGAAGCTTAGCGGGGGGGCACCACGGGGAGCTGTTTTTT	CARSLAGGHHGELFF
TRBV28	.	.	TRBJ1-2	TGTGCCAGCAGTTCGGACAGCCGCTATGGCTACACCTTC	CASSSDSRYGYTF
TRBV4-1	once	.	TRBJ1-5	TGCGCCAGCGCTCAAAGGCAGGGTAGCAATCAGCCCCAGCATTTT	CASAQRQGSNQPQHF
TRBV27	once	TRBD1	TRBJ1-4	TGTGCCAGCAGACCCTGGGACAGGGCTGGTGGGGAAAAACTGTTTTTT	CASRPWDRAGGEKLFF
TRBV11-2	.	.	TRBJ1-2	TGTGCCAGCAGCTTATTGGGCAGGATTAACTATGGCTACACCTTC	CASSLLGRINYGYTF
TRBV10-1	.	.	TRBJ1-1	TGCGCCAGCAGTGATAAAGGACAGTCTGAAGCTTTCTTT	CASSDKGQSEAFF
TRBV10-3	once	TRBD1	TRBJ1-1	TGTGCCATCAGGACCGGGACAGGGCAAAAGACTGAAGCTTTCTTT	CAIRTGTGQKTEAFF
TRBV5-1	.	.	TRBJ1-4	TGCGCCAGCAGCTTTACAGGGCCGCCTAATGAAAAACTGTTTTTT	CASSFTGPPNEKLFF
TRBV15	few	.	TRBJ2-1	TGTGCCACCAGCAGAGATCGAGGAGCGGGCTCCTACAATGAGCAGTTCTTC	CATSRDRGAGSYNEQFF
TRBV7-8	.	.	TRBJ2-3	TGTGCCAGCAGCTTACTTGGGACACCTGACACAGATACGCAGTATTTT	CASSLLGTPDTDTQYF
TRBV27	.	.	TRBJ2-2	TGTGCCAGCAGAATGGGACAGAACACCGGGGAGCTGTTTTTT	CASRMGQNTGELFF
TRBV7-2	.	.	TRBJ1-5	TGTGCCAGCAAAGGGGCTAGTCCCACCAATCAGCCCCAGCATTTT	CASKGASPTNQPQHF
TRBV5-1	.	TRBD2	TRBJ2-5	TGCGCCAGCAGCTTGGTGGTAGCGGGGGGACTGTCAGAGACCCAGTACTTC	CASSLVVAGGLSETQYF
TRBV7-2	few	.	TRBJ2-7	TGTGCCAGCAGCTTCACTGCGACAGGAGCCTACGAGCAGTACTTC	CASSFTATGAYEQYF
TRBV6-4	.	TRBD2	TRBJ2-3	TGTGCCAGCAGTGACTCGCGGGGGGGCGGAGATACGCAGTATTTT	CASSDSRGGGDTQYF
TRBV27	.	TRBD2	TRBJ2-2	TGTGCCAGCAGTTTTGAGGGACTAGCGGGGACGAACACCGGGGAGCTGTTTTTT	CASSFEGLAGTNTGELFF
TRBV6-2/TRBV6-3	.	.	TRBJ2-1	TGTGCCAGCAGTTACGGAGTCTATAATGAGCAGTTCTTC	CASSYGVYNEQFF
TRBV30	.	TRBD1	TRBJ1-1	TGTGCCTGGAAGTACCGGGACAGGGTAGAGATGGCTTTCTTT	CAWKYRDRVEMAFF
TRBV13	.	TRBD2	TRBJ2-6	TGTGCCAGCAGCCCTCGGACTAGCGGGGCCTCTGGGGCCAACGTCCTGACTTTC	CASSPRTSGASGANVLTF
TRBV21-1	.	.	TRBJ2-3	TGTGCCAGCAGCAAAGAGGGGCCCGGCACAGATACGCAGTATTTT	CASSKEGPGTDTQYF
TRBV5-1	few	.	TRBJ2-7	TGCGCCAGCAGCTCGGGGGACGGGTCCTACGAGCAGTACTTC	CASSSGDGSYEQYF
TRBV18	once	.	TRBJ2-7	TGTGCCAGCTCACCGGAAATCGGCGGCGGGGAGTACTTC	CASSPEIGGGEYF
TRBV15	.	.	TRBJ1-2	TGTGCCACCAGCAGAGATGGGGGGATCCCTGATGGCTACACCTTC	CATSRDGGIPDGYTF
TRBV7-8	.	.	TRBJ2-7	TGTGCCAGCAGTGGCAATTCCTACGAGCAGTACTTC	CASSGNSYEQYF
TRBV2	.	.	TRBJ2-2	TGTGCCAGCAGTGAAGCTGGGGGCCACACCGGGGAGCTGTTTTTT	CASSEAGGHTGELFF
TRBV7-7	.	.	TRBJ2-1	TGTGCCAGCAGCTCTGGGGGCGTTGGGACCAATGAGCAGTTCTTC	CASSSGGVGTNEQFF
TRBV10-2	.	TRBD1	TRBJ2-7	TGCGCCAGCAGTGAGCCGAGGGGGACAGGGGCCGCCGGGGGCTACGAGCAGTACTTC	CASSEPRGTGAAGGYEQYF
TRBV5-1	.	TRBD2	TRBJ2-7	TGCGCCAGCAGCTTGGATCTAGCGGGAGTGTACGAGCAGTACTTC	CASSLDLAGVYEQYF
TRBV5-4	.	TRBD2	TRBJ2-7	TGTGCCAGCAGCTGGGGACTAGCGGGCTCCTACGAGCAGTACTTC	CASSWGLAGSYEQYF
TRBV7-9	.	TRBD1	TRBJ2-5	TGTGCCAGCAGCCTTAACCTACAGGGGGCACGGGAGACCCAGTACTTC	CASSLNLQGARETQYF
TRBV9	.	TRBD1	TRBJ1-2	TGTGCCAGCAGCGTAGGACCTGGGGTTTGGGGCCGGGACAGCCCTAACTATGGCTACACCTTC	CASSVGPGVWGRDSPNYGYTF
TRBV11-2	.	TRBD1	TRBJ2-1	TGTGCCAGCAGCTCTAGTGGGACAGGGCTTAACAATGAGCAGTTCTTC	CASSSSGTGLNNEQFF
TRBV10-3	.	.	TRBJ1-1	TGTGCCATCAGTGAGTCGAGGACACCTGAAGCTTTCTTT	CAISESRTPEAFF
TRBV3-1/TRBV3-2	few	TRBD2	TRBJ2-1	TGTGCCAGCAGCCAAGAGTGGACTAGCGGGGGGGCAGACAATGAGCAGTTCTTC	CASSQEWTSGGADNEQFF
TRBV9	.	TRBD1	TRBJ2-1	TGTGCCAGCAGCGTAGCTGGACAGGGGGGATTGAGTGAGCAGTTCTTC	CASSVAGQGGLSEQFF
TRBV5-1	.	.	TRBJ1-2	TGCGCCAGCAGCCCGGAAGGACAGCTACTATATGGCTACACCTTC	CASSPEGQLLYGYTF
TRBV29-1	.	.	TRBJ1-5	TGCAGCGTTGAGACACAGAGAAATCAGCCCCAGCATTTT	CSVETQRNQPQHF
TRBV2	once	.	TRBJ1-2	TGTGCCAGCACCGATCCGCAGGGCCGCCTCTATGGCTACACCTTC	CASTDPQGRLYGYTF
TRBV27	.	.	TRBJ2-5	TGTGCCAGCAGCTCCGGGACATTTGAAGAGACCCAGTACTTC	CASSSGTFEETQYF
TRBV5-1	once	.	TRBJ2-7	TGCGCCAGCAGCTTAACCGGGAGCATTAACGAGCAGTACTTC	CASSLTGSINEQYF
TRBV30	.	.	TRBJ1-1	TGTGCCTGGAGTGTACTTAGGACAGCCTCCTCCGAAGCTTTCTTT	CAWSVLRTASSEAFF
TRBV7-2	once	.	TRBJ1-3	TGTGCCAGCAGCTTAGGGTCCGGTCAAGACACCATATATTTT	CASSLGSGQDTIYF
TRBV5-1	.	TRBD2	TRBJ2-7	TGCGCCAGCAGCTTGGCCGTGGCGGGGGGCCGGGACGAGCAGTACTTC	CASSLAVAGGRDEQYF
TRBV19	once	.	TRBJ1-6	TGTGCCAGTAGTATCGACCGGGGTAATTCACCCCTCCACTTT	CASSIDRGNSPLHF
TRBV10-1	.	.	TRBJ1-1	TGCGCCAGCAGCCAGGGGTCTGAAGCTTTCTTT	CASSQGSEAFF
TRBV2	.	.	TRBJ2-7	TGTGCCAGCAGCCAGGAAACACAGGAGCTGCATTACGAGCAGTACTTC	CASSQETQELHYEQYF
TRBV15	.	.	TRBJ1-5	TGTGCCACCGCCAAAGGAAGGGGAAGCCAGCCCCAGCATTTT	CATAKGRGSQPQHF
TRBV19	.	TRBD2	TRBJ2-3	TGTGCCAGTAGTATTATAACTAGCGGTCTTACAGATACGCAGTATTTT	CASSIITSGLTDTQYF
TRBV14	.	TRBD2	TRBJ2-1	TGTGCCAGCAGCCTTTCGGGGGGTGAGCAGTTCTTC	CASSLSGGEQFF
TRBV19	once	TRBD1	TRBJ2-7	TGTGCCAGTAGTATACGACAGGGGACGTCCTCCTACGAGCAGTACTTC	CASSIRQGTSSYEQYF
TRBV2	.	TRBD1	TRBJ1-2	TGTGCCAGCAGTGAAGGGATAGGGGGCGCGTTTGGCTACACCTTC	CASSEGIGGAFGYTF
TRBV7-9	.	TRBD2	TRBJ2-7	TGTGCCAGCAGCTTAGTGGGACTAGCGGGGTCATACACCTACGAGCAGTACTTC	CASSLVGLAGSYTYEQYF
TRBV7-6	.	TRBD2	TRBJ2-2	TGTGCCAGCAGCGAGACTAGCAACTGGCCCGGGGAGCTGTTTTTT	CASSETSNWPGELFF
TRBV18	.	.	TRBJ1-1	TGTGCCAGCTCACCACGAGTCCCGCTCTTCACTGAAGCTTTCTTT	CASSPRVPLFTEAFF
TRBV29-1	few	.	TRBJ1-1	TGCAGCGTAGCCCGCACTGAAGCTTTCTTT	CSVARTEAFF
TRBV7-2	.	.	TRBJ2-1	TGTGCCAGCAGCTCGAATCTGAACGGGAATGAGCAGTTCTTC	CASSSNLNGNEQFF
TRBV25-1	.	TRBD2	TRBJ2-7	TGTGCCAGCAGTGATCCGGGACTAGTGGGGTCCGAGCAGTACTTC	CASSDPGLVGSEQYF